The clone carrying this T cell receptor (beta chain) was detected once. Per the original data handling: Reference gene primer amplification yielded estimated nucleated cell counts. The data were produced by immunoSEQ multiplex PCR, yet TCRdb's version contains in-frame clones alone and is incomplete. V, J and clone size are taken as reported in that table, and D and trimming were inferred from the DNA itself. The table records around 25,000 clones, over 85% of them present only once. The CDR3 has 16 amino acids. The germline CDR1 and CDR2 sequences are SGHNT and YYREEE (reference sequence). V lost 4 bases, J lost 0 bases, and 15 bases lay in between. These data belong to a study of blood T cell repertoires in COVID-19. For the study at large: Samples taken during acute and convalescent COVID-19 were collected in the United States, Italy and Spain. Nucleic acid was either cDNA or gDNA, and it came from T cells, B-cell-depleted T cells, or PBMCs.

This clonotype was obtained from a human donor in a cohort sampled during active COVID-19. Sequenced sample: peripheral blood. The V gene is TRBV5-4, the J gene TRBJ2-3, with a tentative D call TRBD2 (5 bases). In DNA, the CDR3 is TGTGCCAGCAGCACAGAAGCGGAGACTAGCACAGATACGCAGTATTTT. It encodes CASSTEAETSTDTQYF.